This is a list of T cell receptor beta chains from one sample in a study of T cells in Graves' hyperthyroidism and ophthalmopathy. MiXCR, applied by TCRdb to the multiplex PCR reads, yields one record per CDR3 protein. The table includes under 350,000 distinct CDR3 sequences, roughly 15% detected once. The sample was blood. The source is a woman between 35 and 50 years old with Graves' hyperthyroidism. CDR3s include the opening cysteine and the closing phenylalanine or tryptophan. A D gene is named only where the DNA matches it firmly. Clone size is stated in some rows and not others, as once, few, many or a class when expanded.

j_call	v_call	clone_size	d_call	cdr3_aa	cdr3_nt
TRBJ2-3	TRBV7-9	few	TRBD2	CATIKAAGTLTDTQYF	TGTGCCACAATAAAGGCAGCGGGGACCCTCACAGATACGCAGTATTTT
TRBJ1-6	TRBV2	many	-	CASSAGLRSNSPLHF	TGTGCCAGCAGTGCCGGACTCCGAAGTAATTCACCCCTCCACTTT
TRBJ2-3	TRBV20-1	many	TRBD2	CSARTAGGGNTQYF	TGCAGTGCTAGAACAGCGGGAGGGGGAAATACGCAGTATTTT
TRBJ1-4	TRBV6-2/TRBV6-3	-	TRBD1	CASSQQPLHYPGGFNEKLFF	TGTGCCAGCAGTCAACAACCCTTACACTACCCAGGGGGGTTTAATGAAAAACTGTTTTTT
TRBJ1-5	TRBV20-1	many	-	CSATRANQPQHF	TGCAGTGCTACCAGGGCCAATCAGCCCCAGCATTTT
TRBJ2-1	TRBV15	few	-	CATSEGLSYNEQFF	TGTGCCACCAGCGAGGGCTTATCCTACAATGAGCAGTTCTTC
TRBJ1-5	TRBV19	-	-	CASGQAGEQPRHF	TGTGCCAGTGGGCAGGCGGGAGAGCAGCCCCGGCATTTT
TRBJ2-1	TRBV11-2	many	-	CASSLGVGGSYNEQFF	TGTGCCAGCAGCTTAGGGGTGGGAGGATCCTACAATGAGCAGTTCTTC
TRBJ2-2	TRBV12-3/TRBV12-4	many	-	CASSLRGTGTARELFF	TGTGCCAGCAGTTTAAGGGGGACCGGGACGGCCAGGGAGCTGTTTTTT
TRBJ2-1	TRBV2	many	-	CASSGSQTVNEQFF	TGTGCCAGCAGTGGAAGTCAGACCGTGAATGAGCAGTTCTTC
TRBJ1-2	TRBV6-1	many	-	CASSYVGRLANYGYTF	TGTGCCAGCAGTTACGTCGGACGGTTAGCTAACTATGGCTACACCTTC
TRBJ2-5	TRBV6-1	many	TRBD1	CASSATIRQGLTKTQYF	TGTGCCAGCAGCGCTACTATTCGACAGGGGCTAACGAAGACCCAGTACTTC
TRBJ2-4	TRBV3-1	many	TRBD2	CASSGSGTNIQYF	TGTGCCAGCAGCGGAAGCGGGACTAACATTCAGTACTTC
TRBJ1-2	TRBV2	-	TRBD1	CASSEEGRQGASGYTF	TGTGCCAGCAGTGAAGAAGGGAGACAGGGGGCCAGTGGCTACACCTTC
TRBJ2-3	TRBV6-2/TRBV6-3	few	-	CASNVAGTDTQYF	TGTGCCAGCAATGTAGCGGGCACAGATACGCAGTATTTT
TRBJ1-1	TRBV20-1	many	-	CSARDTEAFF	TGCAGTGCTAGGGACACTGAAGCTTTCTTT
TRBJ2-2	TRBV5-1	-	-	CASSHATGTINTGELFF	TGCGCCAGCAGCCATGCAACCGGGACAATAAACACCGGGGAGCTGTTTTTT
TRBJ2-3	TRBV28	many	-	CASKARDRYTDTQYF	TGTGCCAGCAAAGCCCGGGACCGTTACACAGATACGCAGTATTTT
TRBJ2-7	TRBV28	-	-	CASSSPFGGNEQYF	TGTGCCAGCAGTTCCCCTTTCGGAGGGAACGAGCAGTACTTC
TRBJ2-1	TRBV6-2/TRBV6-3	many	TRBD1	CASAWTGGYNEQFF	TGTGCCAGCGCTTGGACAGGGGGCTACAATGAGCAGTTCTTC
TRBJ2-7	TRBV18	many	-	CASSPKGPYEQYF	TGTGCCAGCTCGCCCAAGGGACCTTACGAGCAGTACTTC
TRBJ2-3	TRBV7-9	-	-	CASSLTKGVADTQYF	TGTGCCAGCAGCTTGACCAAAGGGGTCGCAGATACGCAGTATTTT
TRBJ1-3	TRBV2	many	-	CASSVGNSGNTIYF	TGTGCCAGCAGTGTGGGGAACTCTGGAAACACCATATATTTT